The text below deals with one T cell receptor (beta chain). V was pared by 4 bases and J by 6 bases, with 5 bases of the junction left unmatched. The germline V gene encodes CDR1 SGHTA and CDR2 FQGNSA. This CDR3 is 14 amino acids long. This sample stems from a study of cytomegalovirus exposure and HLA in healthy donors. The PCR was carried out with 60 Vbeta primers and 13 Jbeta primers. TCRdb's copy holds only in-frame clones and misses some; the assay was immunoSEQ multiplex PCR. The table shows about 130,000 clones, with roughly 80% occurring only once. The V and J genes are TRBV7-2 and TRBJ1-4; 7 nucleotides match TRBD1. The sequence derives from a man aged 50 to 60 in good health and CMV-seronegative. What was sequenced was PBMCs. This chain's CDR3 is CASSSGQVYEKLFF. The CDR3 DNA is TGTGCCAGCAGCTCCGGACAGGTCTATGAAAAACTGTTTTTT.